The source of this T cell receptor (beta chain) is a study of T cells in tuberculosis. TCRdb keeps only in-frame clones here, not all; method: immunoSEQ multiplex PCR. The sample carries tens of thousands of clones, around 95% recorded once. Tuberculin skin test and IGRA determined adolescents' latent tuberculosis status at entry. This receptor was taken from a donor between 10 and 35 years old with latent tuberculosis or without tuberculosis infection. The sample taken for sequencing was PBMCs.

The CDR3 nucleotides read TGTGCCAGCAGTGAAGCGCAGGGGACAGCCAAAAACATTCAGTACTTC. Protein product: CASSEAQGTAKNIQYF. This sequence joins TRBV6-1 and TRBJ2-4; TRBD1 might be the D (6 bases). V lost 0 bases, J lost 0 bases, and 9 bases lay in between. This CDR3 has 16 amino acids. Per germline, CDR1 MNHNS and CDR2 SASEGT.